This T cell receptor (beta chain) came from a study of tumor-infiltrating lymphocytes in localized non-small cell lung cancer. For the study at large: Each patient gave resected tumor and non-adjacent uninvolved lung tissue.

Some clones are missing from TCRdb's copy, which holds only in-frame ones; the method was immunoSEQ multiplex PCR. The sample includes approximately 17,000 clones, roughly 70% of them seen just once. Turning to this clone: The antigen is unknown.

Whole-study results and caveats: T-cell fraction did not differ between immunotypes IM1 and IM2.

The receptor was isolated from a human donor with non-small cell lung cancer. The sequenced sample consisted of lung tumor tissue.

The CDR3 sequence: CASSQAPSGGVYTQYF. The CDR3 bases are TGTGCCAGCAGCCAAGCTCCTAGCGGGGGGGTGTATACGCAGTATTTT. This chain uses TRBV4-2 with TRBJ2-3, with 12 bases aligning to TRBD2. J was trimmed by 7 bases and V by 1 base; bases with no gene match: 6. CDR3 length: 16 amino acids. The germline gives CDR1 LGHNA, CDR2 YNFKEQ.